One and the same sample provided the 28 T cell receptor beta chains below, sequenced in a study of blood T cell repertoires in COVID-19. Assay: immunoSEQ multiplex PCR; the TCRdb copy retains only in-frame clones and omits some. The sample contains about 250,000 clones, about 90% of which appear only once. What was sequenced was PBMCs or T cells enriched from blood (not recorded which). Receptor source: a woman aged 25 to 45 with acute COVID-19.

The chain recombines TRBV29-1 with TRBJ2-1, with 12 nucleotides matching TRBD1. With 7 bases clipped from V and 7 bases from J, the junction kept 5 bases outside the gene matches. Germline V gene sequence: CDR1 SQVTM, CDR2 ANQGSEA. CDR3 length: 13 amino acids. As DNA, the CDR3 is TGCAGCGGGGGACAGGGGGCTGGGAATGAGCAGTTCTTC. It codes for CSGGQGAGNEQFF.

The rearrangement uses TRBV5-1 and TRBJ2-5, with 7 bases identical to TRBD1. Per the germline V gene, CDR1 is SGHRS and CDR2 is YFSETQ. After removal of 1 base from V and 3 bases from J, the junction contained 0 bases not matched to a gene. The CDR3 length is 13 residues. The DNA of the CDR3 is TGCGCCAGCAGCTTGACAGGGGAAGAGACCCAGTACTTC. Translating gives CASSLTGEETQYF.

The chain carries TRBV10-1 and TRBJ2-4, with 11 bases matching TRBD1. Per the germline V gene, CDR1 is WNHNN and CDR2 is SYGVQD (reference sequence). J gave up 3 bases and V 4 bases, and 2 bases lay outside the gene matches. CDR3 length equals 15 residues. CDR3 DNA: TGCGCCAGCAGTGGGGGACAGGGGGGCAAAAACATTCAGTACTTC. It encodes CASSGGQGGKNIQYF.

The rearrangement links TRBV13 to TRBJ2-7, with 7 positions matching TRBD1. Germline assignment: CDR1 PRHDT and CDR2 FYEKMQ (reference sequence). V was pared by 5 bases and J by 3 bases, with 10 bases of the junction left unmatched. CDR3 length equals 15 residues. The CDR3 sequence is CASSPDRAPLYEQYF. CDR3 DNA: TGTGCCAGCAGCCCCGACAGGGCTCCCCTCTACGAGCAGTACTTC.

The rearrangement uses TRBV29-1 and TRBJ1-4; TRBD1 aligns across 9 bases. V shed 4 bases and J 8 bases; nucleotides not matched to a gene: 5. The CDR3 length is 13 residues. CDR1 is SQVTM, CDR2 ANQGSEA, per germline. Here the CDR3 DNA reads TGCAGCGTTGCATGGGGACAGGGCGAAAAACTGTTTTTT. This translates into CSVAWGQGEKLFF.

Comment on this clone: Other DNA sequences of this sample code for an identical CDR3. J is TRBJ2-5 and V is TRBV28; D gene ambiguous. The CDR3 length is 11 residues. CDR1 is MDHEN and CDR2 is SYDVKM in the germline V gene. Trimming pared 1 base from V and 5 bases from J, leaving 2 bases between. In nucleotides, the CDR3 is TGTGCCAGCAGTTTATCGGAGACCCAGTACTTC. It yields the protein CASSLSETQYF.

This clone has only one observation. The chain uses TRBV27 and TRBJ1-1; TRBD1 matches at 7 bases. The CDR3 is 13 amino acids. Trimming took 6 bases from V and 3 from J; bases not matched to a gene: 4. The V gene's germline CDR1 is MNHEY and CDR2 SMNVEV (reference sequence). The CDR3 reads CASRTGRDTEAFF. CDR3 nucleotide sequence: TGTGCCAGCAGGACAGGGAGAGACACTGAAGCTTTCTTT.

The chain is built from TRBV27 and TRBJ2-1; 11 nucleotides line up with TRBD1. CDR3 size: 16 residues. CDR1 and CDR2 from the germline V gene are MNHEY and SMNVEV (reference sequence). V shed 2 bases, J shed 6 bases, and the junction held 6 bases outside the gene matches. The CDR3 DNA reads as TGTGCCAGCAGTTTAAGTGGGACAGGGGGGGGCAATGAGCAGTTCTTC. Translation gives CASSLSGTGGGNEQFF.

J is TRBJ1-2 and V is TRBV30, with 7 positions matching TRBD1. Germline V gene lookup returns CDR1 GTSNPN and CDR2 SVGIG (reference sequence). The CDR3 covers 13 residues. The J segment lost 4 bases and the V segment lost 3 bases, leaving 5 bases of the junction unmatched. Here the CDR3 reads CAWSGQAIYGYTF. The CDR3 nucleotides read TGTGCCTGGAGCGGACAGGCTATCTATGGCTACACCTTC. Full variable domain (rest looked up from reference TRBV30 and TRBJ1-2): SQTIHQWPATLVQPVGSPLSLECTVEGTSNPNLYWYRQAAGRGLQLLFYSVGIGQISSEVPQNLSASRPQDRQFILSSKKLLLSDSGFYLCAWSGQAIYGYTFGSGTRLTVV.

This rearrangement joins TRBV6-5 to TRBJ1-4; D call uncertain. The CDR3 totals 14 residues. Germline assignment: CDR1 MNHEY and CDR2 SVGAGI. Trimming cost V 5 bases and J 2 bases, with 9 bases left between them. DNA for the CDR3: TGTGCCAGCAGTCCGACGAGGACTAATGAAAAACTGTTTTTT. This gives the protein CASSPTRTNEKLFF.

The CDR3 coding sequence is TGCGCCAGCAGCTGGGGGACACAGTCACTCTCTGGAAACACCATATATTTT. It codes for CASSWGTQSLSGNTIYF. The rearrangement joins TRBV5-1 to TRBJ1-3, with D possibly TRBD1 on 6 matching bases. Germline CDR1 is SGHRS and CDR2 is YFSETQ. This CDR3 has 17 amino acids. The V and J ends lost 3 bases and 0 bases respectively, with 16 bases between them. The full variable domain, rest sourced from reference TRBV5-1 and TRBJ1-3, is KAGVTQTPRYLIKTRGQQVTLSCSPISGHRSVSWYQQTPGQGLQFLFEYFSETQRNKGNFPGRFSGRQFSNSRSEMNVSTLELGDSALYLCASSWGTQSLSGNTIYFGEGSWLTVV.

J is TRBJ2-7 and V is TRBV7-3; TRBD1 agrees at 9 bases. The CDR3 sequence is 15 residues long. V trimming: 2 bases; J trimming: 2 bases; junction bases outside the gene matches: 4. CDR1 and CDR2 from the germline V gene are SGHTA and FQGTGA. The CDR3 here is CASSLGGTGTYEQYF. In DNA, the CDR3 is TGTGCCAGCAGCTTAGGGGGGACAGGGACCTACGAGCAGTACTTC.

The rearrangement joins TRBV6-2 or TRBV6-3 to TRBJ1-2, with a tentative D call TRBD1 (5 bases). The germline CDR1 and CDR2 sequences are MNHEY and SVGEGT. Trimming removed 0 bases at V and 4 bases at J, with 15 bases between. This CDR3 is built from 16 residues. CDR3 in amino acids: CASSYSISGESYGYTF. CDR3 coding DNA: TGTGCCAGCAGTTACTCGATATCGGGGGAGAGCTATGGCTACACCTTC.

For the CDR3, the DNA is TGTGCCAGCAGCCGGACAGGGACTCAGCCCCAGCATTTT. It yields the protein CASSRTGTQPQHF. V gene TRBV28 combines with J gene TRBJ1-5; the match to TRBD1 covers 8 bases. This CDR3 has 13 amino acids. V was clipped by 6 bases and J by 6 bases; unmatched bases: 4. Germline V lookup: CDR1 MDHEN, CDR2 SYDVKM.

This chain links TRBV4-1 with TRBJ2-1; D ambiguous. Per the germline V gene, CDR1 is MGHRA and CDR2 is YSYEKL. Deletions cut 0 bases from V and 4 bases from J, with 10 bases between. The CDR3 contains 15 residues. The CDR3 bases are TGCGCCAGCAGCCAAGATCGCCCTATATACAATGAGCAGTTCTTC. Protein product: CASSQDRPIYNEQFF.

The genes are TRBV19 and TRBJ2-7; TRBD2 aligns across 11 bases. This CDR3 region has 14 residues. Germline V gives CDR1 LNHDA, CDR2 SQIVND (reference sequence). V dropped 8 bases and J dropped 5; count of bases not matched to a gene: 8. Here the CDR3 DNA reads TGTGCCAGTCAAACTAGCGGGAGAAACCACGAGCAGTACTTC. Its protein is CASQTSGRNHEQYF.

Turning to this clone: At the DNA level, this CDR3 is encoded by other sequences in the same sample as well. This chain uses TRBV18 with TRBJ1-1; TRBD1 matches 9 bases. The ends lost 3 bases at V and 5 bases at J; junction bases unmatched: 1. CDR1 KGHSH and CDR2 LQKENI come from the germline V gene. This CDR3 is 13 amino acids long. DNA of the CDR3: TGTGCCAGCTCACCCGGACAGGGGACTGAAGCTTTCTTT. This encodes CASSPGQGTEAFF.

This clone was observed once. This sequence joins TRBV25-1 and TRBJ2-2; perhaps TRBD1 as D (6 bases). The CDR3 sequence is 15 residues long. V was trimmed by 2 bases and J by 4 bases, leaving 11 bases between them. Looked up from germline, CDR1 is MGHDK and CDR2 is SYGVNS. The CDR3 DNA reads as TGTGCCAGCAGTGAAGAGGGGGTCTTCACCGGGGAGCTGTTTTTT. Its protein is CASSEEGVFTGELFF.

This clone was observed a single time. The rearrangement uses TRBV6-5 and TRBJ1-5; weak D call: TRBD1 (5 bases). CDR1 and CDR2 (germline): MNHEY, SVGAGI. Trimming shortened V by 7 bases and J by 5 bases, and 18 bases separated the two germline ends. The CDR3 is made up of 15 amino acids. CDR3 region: CASKKQGGWDQPQHF. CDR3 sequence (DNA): TGTGCCAGCAAGAAGCAGGGTGGGTGGGATCAGCCCCAGCATTTT.

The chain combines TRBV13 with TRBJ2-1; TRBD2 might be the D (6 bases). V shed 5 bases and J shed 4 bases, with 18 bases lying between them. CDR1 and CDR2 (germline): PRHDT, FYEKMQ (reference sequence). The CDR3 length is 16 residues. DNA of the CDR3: TGTGCCAGCAGCCCCTTTGGGACTCACTTTTACAATGAGCAGTTCTTC. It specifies CASSPFGTHFYNEQFF. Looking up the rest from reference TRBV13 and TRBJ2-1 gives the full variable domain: AAGVIQSPRHLIKEKRETATLKCYPIPRHDTVYWYQQGPGQDPQFLISFYEKMQSDKGSIPDRFSAQQFSDYHSELNMSSLELGDSALYFCASSPFGTHFYNEQFFGPGTRLTVL.

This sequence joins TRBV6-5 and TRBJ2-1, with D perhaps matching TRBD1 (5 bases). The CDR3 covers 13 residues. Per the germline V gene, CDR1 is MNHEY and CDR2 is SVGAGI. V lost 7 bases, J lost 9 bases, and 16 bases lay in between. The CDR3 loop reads CASKQVGPREQFF. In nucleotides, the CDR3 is TGTGCCAGCAAACAGGTGGGGCCTCGTGAGCAGTTCTTC.

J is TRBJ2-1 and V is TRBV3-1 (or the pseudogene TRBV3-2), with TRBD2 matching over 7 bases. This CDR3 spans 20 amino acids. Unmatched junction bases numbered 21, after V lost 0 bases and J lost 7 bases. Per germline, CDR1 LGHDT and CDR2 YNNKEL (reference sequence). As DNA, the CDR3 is TGTGCCAGCAGCCAAGACCCCCTGATTGGCGGGGGACGCGACAAAAATGAGCAGTTCTTC. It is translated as CASSQDPLIGGGRDKNEQFF.

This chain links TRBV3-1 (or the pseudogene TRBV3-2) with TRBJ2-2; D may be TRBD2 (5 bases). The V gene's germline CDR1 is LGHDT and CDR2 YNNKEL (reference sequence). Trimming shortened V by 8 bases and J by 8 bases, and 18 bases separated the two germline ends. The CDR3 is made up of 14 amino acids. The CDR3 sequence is CASRLRRWAGELFF. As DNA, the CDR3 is TGTGCCAGCCGTCTTCGGAGGTGGGCTGGGGAGCTGTTTTTT.

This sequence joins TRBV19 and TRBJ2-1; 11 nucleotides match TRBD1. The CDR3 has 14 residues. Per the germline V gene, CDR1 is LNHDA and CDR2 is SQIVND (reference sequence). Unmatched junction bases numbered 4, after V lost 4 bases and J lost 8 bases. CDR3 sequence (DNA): TGTGCCAGTAGTAACCGGGACAGGGGGGATGAGCAGTTCTTC. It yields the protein CASSNRDRGDEQFF.

The CDR3 loop reads CSVYRGRNNQPQHF. The CDR3 nucleotides read TGCAGCGTTTACAGGGGGAGGAACAATCAGCCCCAGCATTTT. V and J are TRBV29-1 and TRBJ1-5, with 8 bases lining up with TRBD1. The CDR3 is 14 residues long. The V gene end was trimmed by 5 bases and the J gene end by 3 bases; junction bases not matched to a gene: 6. CDR1 and CDR2 from the germline V gene are SQVTM and ANQGSEA.

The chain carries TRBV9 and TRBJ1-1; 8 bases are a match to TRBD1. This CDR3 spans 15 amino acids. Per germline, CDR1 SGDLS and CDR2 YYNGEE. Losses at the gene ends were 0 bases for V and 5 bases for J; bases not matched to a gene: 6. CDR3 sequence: CASSVDGQGFTEAFF. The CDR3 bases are TGTGCCAGCAGCGTAGACGGACAGGGCTTTACTGAAGCTTTCTTT.

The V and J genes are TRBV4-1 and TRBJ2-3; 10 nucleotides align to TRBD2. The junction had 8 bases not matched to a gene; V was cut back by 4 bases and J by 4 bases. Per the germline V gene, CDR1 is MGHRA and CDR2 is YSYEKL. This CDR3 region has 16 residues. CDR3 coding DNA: TGCGCCAGCAGCCCCTACTCTAGCGGGGGAGCAGATACGCAGTATTTT. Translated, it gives CASSPYSSGGADTQYF.

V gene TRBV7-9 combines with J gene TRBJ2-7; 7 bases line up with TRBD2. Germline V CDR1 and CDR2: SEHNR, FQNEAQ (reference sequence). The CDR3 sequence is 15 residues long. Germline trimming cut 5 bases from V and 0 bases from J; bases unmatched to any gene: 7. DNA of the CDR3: TGTGCCAGCAGCCTGGCGGGAGTAAACTCCTACGAGCAGTACTTC. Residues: CASSLAGVNSYEQYF. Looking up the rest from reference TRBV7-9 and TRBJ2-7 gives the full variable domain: DTGVSQNPRHKITKRGQNVTFRCDPISEHNRLYWYRQTLGQGPEFLTYFQNEAQLEKSRLLSDRFSAERPKGSFSTLEIQRTEQGDSAMYLCASSLAGVNSYEQYFGPGTRLTVT.